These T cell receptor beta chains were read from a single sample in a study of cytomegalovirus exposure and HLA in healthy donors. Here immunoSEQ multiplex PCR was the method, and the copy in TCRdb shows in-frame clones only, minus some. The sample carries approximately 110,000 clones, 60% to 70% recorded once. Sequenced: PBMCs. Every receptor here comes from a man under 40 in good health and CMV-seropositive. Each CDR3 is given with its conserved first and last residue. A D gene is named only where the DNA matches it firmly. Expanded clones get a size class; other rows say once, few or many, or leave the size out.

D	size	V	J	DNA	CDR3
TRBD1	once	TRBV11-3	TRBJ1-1	TGTGCCAGCAGCCTCACAGGGGTGAACACTGAAGCTTTCTTT	CASSLTGVNTEAFF
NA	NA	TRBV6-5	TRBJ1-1	TGTGCCAGCAGTTACTCGCCAAGCAGGGTCACTGAAGCTTTCTTT	CASSYSPSRVTEAFF
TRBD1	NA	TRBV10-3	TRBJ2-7	TGTGCCATCAAAGAGACAGGGCTCTACGAGCAGTACTTC	CAIKETGLYEQYF
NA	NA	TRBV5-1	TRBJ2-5	TGCGCCAGCGATTCGGGACAAAAAGAGACCCAGTACTTC	CASDSGQKETQYF
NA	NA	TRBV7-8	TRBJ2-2	TGTGCCAGCAGCTTTCGACCCGGACTGCCTGGGGAGCTGTTTTTT	CASSFRPGLPGELFF
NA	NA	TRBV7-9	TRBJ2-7	TGTGCCAGCAGCCAGCAGGGGCATTTGGGATACGAGCAGTACTTC	CASSQQGHLGYEQYF
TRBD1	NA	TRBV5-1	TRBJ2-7	TGCGCCAGCAGCTGGACAGGGGGCACCTACGAGCAGTACTTC	CASSWTGGTYEQYF
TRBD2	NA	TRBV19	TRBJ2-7	TGTGCCAGTAGTCCCGGACTAGCGGGGGCCGAGCAGTACTTC	CASSPGLAGAEQYF
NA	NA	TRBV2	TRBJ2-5	TGTGCCAGCACAAAGGAGAGCCTGGGGACCCAGTACTTC	CASTKESLGTQYF
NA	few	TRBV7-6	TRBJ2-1	TGTGCCAGCAGCTTAATGCCCCCTTCTGAGTTGTACAATGAGCAGTTCTTC	CASSLMPPSELYNEQFF
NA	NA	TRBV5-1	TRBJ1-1	TGCGCCAGCAGCAGGTTGAGGGCTCTGGACACTGAAGCTTTCTTT	CASSRLRALDTEAFF
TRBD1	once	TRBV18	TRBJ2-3	TGTGCCAGCTCCAATATAATCGCCCAGGGACAGGGTGGCACAGATACGCAGTATTTT	CASSNIIAQGQGGTDTQYF
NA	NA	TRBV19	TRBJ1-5	TGTGCCAGTAGTATACGGACGGGGAATCAGCCCCAGCATTTT	CASSIRTGNQPQHF
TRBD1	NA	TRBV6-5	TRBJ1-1	TGTGCCAGCAGTTCCGGACAGGGCAAGTGGGACACTGAAGCTTTCTTT	CASSSGQGKWDTEAFF
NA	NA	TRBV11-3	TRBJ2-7	TGTGCCAGCAGCTTATCGCCTAGCGCCGACGAGCAGTACTTC	CASSLSPSADEQYF
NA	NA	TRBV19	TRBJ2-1	TGTGCCAGTAGTATCCAGCGAGCGTCGGACAATGAGCAGTTCTTC	CASSIQRASDNEQFF
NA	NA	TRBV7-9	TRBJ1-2	TGTGCCAGCAGCTTAGTTGAGGGTTATGGCTACACCTTC	CASSLVEGYGYTF
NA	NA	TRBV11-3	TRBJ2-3	TGTGCCAGCAGCTTAGGACAGTCTTCTAGCACAGATACGCAGTATTTT	CASSLGQSSSTDTQYF
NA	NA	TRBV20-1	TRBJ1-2	TGCCACCCAGGACAGTCCTATGGCTACACCTTC	CHPGQSYGYTF
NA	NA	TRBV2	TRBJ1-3	TGTGCCAGCAGTGAAGACAGGGTATCTGGAAACACCATATATTTT	CASSEDRVSGNTIYF
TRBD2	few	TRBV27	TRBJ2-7	TGTGCCAGCAGTTTTGCCGGGACTAGCGGCTACGAGCAGTACTTC	CASSFAGTSGYEQYF
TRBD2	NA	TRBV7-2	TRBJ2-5	TGTGCCAGCAGCTTAGCGGGGGGGGAATGGACCCAGTACTTC	CASSLAGGEWTQYF
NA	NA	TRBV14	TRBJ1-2	TGTGCCAGCAGCCAAGATTGGGAGAGGGGCTACACCTTC	CASSQDWERGYTF
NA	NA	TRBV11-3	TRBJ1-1	TGTGCCAGCAGCTTAGGGGGGGGCCATGTGTATTTGGACACTGAAGCTTTCTTT	CASSLGGGHVYLDTEAFF
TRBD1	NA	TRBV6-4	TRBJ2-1	TGTGCCAGCAGCGCTGACAGGGGTAGCAATGAGCAGTTCTTC	CASSADRGSNEQFF
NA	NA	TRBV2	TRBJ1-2	TGTGCCAGCAGTAAACGACCGGAGGGCTATGGCTACACCTTC	CASSKRPEGYGYTF
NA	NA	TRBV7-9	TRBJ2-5	TGTGCCAGCAGCTTGGGAGACCAAGAGACCCAGTACTTC	CASSLGDQETQYF
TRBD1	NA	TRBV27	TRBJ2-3	TGTGCCAGCAGTTTCCGGACAGGGGCCCGGTTCACAGATACGCAGTATTTT	CASSFRTGARFTDTQYF
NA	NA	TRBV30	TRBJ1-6	TGTGCCTGGAGAAGTGGAAGGGGTCGGAGCTCACCCCTCCACTTT	CAWRSGRGRSSPLHF
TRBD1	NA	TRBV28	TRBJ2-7	TGTGCCAGCAGTTTCTACGGACGGACAGGGAGGTACGAGCAGTACTTC	CASSFYGRTGRYEQYF
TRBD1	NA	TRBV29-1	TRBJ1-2	TGCAGCGCCCCGGGACAGGGTAACTATGGCTACACCTTC	CSAPGQGNYGYTF
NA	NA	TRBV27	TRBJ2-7	TGTGCCAGCAGTCCCGGACAGATCTACGAGCAGTACTTC	CASSPGQIYEQYF
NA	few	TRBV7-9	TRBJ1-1	TGTGCCAGCAGCTTAGATCAGGGGATCACTGAAGCTTTCTTT	CASSLDQGITEAFF
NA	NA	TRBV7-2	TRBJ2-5	TGTGCCAGCAGCTTAGTTTCAGGGTTAGAGACCCAGTACTTC	CASSLVSGLETQYF
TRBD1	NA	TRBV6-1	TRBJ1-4	TGTGCCAGCAGTGGGGTGGGACAGGGAAATGAAAAACTGTTTTTT	CASSGVGQGNEKLFF
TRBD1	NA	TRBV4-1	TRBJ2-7	TGCGCCAGCAGCCAAGTGGCCGCCAGGGGGATATCTCAGCAGTACTTC	CASSQVAARGISQQYF
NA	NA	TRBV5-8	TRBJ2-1	TGTGCCAGCAGCTTCCGCTCCTACAATGAGCAGTTCTTC	CASSFRSYNEQFF